This record concerns one T cell receptor (beta chain) sequence. The length of the CDR3 is 12 residues. V lost 5 bases to trimming and J lost 6 bases, with 10 bases between them. In the original processing: Estimation of nucleated cell counts was performed using reference gene primer amplification. Sequencing was performed with immunoSEQ multiplex PCR; in TCRdb, only in-frame clones are kept and a portion is missing. The V and J calls and clone size were taken over from that table, and D and trimming were inferred from the DNA. The table includes 300,000 to 400,000 clones, about 90% detected once. The sample originates from a study of blood T cell repertoires in COVID-19. Study context: Specimens from acute and convalescent COVID-19 originated in the United States, Italy and Spain. PBMCs, B-cell-depleted T cells, or T cells were the source of the cDNA or gDNA that made up the material.

The V call is TRBV12-3 or TRBV12-4, the J call TRBJ1-1; D is possibly TRBD1 (6 bases). This receptor was taken from a woman in her 70s with COVID-19, enrolled during active disease. The sequencing sample was made of peripheral blood. The CDR3, as DNA: TGTGCCAGCAGTGTTGGACAGCCTGAAGCTTTCTTT. This sequence encodes CASSVGQPEAFF.